The clone carrying this TCR beta chain was seen just once. Antigen: not known. Generated by immunoSEQ multiplex PCR, the TCRdb table keeps only in-frame clones and is missing some. Among 150,000 or so clones listed, around nine tenths were seen once. Time point reported: baseline pretreatment blood. Documented treatment: 15 Gy SBRT to primary tumor, nephrectomy 4 weeks later. After SBRT, blood was collected at 2 and 4 weeks, plus baseline. Clear cell pathology was present in this patient's renal cell carcinoma. These data originate in a study of radiation and T cells in renal cell carcinoma. Study summary: Nephrectomy followed 15 Gy stereotactic body radiation by 4 weeks. Overall study findings and caveats: Top tumor clonotypes rose in blood 2 weeks post-radiation, then contracted.

The CDR3 has 14 amino acids. Germline assignment: CDR1 KGHSH and CDR2 LQKENI. The ends lost 3 bases at V and 8 bases at J; junction bases unmatched: 5. V is TRBV18 and J is TRBJ1-2, with 11 bases fitting TRBD1. The TCR sequence derives from a woman between 50 and 59 years old with renal cell carcinoma. Source: blood, taken from a patient whose treatment included radiotherapy and nephrectomy. CDR3 DNA: TGTGCCAGCTCACCCGGACAGGGGGCCGAGGGCTACACCTTC. This sequence encodes CASSPGQGAEGYTF.